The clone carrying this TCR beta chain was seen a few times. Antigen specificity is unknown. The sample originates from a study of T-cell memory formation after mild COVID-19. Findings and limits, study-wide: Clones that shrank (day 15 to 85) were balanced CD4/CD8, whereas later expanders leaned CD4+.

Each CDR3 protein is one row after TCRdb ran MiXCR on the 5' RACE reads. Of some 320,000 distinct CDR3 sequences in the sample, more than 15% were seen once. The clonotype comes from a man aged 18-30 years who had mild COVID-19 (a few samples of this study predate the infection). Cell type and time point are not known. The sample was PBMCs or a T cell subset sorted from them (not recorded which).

The CDR3 protein is CASTSRGREQYF. DNA for the CDR3: TGTGCCAGCACAAGTAGGGGCCGGGAGCAGTACTTC. The gene calls are TRBV3-1 and TRBJ2-7; D perhaps matches TRBD1 (5 bases). Per the germline V gene, CDR1 is LGHDT and CDR2 is YNNKEL (reference sequence). The CDR3 extends over 12 amino acids. Trimming took 7 bases from V and 7 from J, leaving 14 bases between them.